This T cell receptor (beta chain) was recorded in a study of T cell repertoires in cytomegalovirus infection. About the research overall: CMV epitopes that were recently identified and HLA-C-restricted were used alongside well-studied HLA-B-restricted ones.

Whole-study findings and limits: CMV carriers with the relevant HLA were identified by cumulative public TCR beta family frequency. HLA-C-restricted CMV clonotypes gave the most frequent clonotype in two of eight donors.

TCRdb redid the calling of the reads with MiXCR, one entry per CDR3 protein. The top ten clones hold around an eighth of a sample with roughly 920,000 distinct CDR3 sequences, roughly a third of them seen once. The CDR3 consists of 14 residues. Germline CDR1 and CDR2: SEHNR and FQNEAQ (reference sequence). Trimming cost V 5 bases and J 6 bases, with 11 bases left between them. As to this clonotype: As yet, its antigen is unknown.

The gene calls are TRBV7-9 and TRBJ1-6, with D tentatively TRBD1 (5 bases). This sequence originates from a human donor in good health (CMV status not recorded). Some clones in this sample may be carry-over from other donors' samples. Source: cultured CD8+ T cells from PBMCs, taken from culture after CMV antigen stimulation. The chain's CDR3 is CASSETEFNSPLHF. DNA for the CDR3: TGTGCCAGCAGCGAGACAGAGTTTAATTCACCCCTCCACTTT.